These 10 T cell receptor beta chains originate from one sample sequenced in a study of vaccination and CD4 T cells after COVID-19. TCRdb reanalysed the PCR reads using MiXCR and keeps one entry per CDR3 protein. The data contain some 27,000 distinct CDR3 sequences, 45% to 60% of them singletons. Stated time point: late sampling 161 to 241 days after vaccination in three convalescent patients. This specimen was CD4+ T cells from blood, taken about 7 months after SARS-CoV-2 vaccination. The source is a human donor who had recovered from COVID-19.

The chain has TRBV7-9 and TRBJ2-7, with D possibly matching TRBD1 (6 bases). The CDR3 is made up of 14 amino acids. With 5 bases removed from V and 7 bases from J, the gap between germline ends came to 18 bases. From germline, CDR1 is SEHNR and CDR2 FQNEAQ (reference sequence). The CDR3 protein is CASSPRQAPLEQYF. DNA of the CDR3: TGTGCCAGCAGCCCTCGACAGGCCCCCTTAGAGCAGTACTTC.

This clonotype was seen just once. This sequence joins TRBV2 and TRBJ2-7; perhaps D is TRBD1 or TRBD2 (6 bases each). V lost 3 bases, J lost 2 bases, and 14 bases lay in between. Germline loops: CDR1 SNHLY, CDR2 FYNNEI. This CDR3 comprises 15 residues. The DNA for the CDR3 is TGTGCCAGCAGTGAGGAGGGGGGCAACGCCTACGAGCAGTACTTC. Encoded protein: CASSEEGGNAYEQYF.

V is TRBV5-8 and J is TRBJ1-5; TRBD1 might be the D (6 bases). This CDR3 is built from 15 residues. V shed 4 bases and J shed 2 bases, with 13 bases lying between them. Germline assignment: CDR1 SGHTS and CDR2 YDEGEE. DNA of the CDR3: TGTGCCAGCAGCATACAGGGTTTGGGCAATCAGCCCCAGCATTTT. Its translation is CASSIQGLGNQPQHF.

The chain combines TRBV20-1 with TRBJ2-1, with 7 positions matching TRBD2. Germline lookup yields CDR1 DFQATT and CDR2 SNEGSKA (reference sequence). The CDR3 totals 15 residues. The V segment lost 3 bases and the J segment 3 bases; nucleotides outside the gene matches: 8. Here the CDR3 reads CSASLSGPYYNEQFF. Written as DNA, the CDR3 is TGCAGTGCTAGTCTTAGCGGGCCATACTACAATGAGCAGTTCTTC.

The rearrangement links TRBV4-1 to TRBJ2-5, with 12 nucleotides matching TRBD2. Germline V lookup: CDR1 MGHRA, CDR2 YSYEKL. V lost 6 bases to trimming and J lost 1 base; unmatched junction nucleotides: 9. CDR3 length equals 17 residues. The CDR3 DNA reads as TGCGCCAGCAGGAATACACCGGGACTAGCGGGCCAAGAGACCCAGTACTTC. Amino acids: CASRNTPGLAGQETQYF.

The CDR3 reads CASLGTVANYGYTF. CDR3 DNA: TGTGCCAGCCTCGGGACAGTGGCTAACTATGGCTACACCTTC. This chain connects TRBV7-9 to TRBJ1-2, with TRBD1 identical over 7 bases. This CDR3 region has 14 residues. CDR1 is SEHNR and CDR2 is FQNEAQ in the germline V gene (reference sequence). The V and J ends lost 8 bases and 0 bases, in that order; junction bases with no gene match: 6.

This chain joins TRBV7-6 and TRBJ2-1; D is perhaps TRBD2 (6 bases). The CDR3 is 15 residues long. Trimming removed 2 bases from V and 3 bases from J, with 11 bases in between. Germline CDR1 SGHVS, CDR2 FNYEAQ. The CDR3 here is CASSLLRDVYNEQFF. The CDR3 coding sequence is TGTGCCAGCAGCTTACTGCGGGATGTCTACAATGAGCAGTTCTTC.

The table lists this clonotype with a few counts. The V call is TRBV20-1, the J call TRBJ2-2; TRBD2 matches at 8 bases. CDR3 length: 16 amino acids. V shed 0 bases, J shed 1 base, and the junction held 4 bases outside the gene matches. CDR1 is DFQATT and CDR2 is SNEGSKA in the germline V gene (reference sequence). CDR3 bases: TGCAGTGCTAGAGATCTGGCGGGAGGGAACACCGGGGAGCTGTTTTTT. This translates into CSARDLAGGNTGELFF.

This sequence joins TRBV7-9 and TRBJ2-2, with a weak D call TRBD2 (5 bases). The CDR3 is 14 amino acids. The V gene lost 4 bases and the J gene lost 5 bases, with 11 bases spanning the gap. Germline assignment: CDR1 SEHNR and CDR2 FQNEAQ (reference sequence). The CDR3 region is CASSSYSGTGELFF. The CDR3 DNA reads as TGTGCCAGCAGCTCGTACTCGGGGACCGGGGAGCTGTTTTTT.

The chain couples TRBV20-1 to TRBJ2-7; tentative D call: TRBD1 (6 bases). The CDR3 contains 14 residues. Looked up from germline, CDR1 is DFQATT and CDR2 is SNEGSKA (reference sequence). V was clipped by 6 bases and J by 3 bases, with 18 bases between them. The CDR3 DNA is TGCAGTGCCCCAGGACAGCTGGCTAGCTACGAGCAGTACTTC. It specifies CSAPGQLASYEQYF.